This T cell receptor (beta chain) was captured by sequencing in a study of neurological immune-mediated disorders. General study findings and limits: The level of TCR clonal expansion was highest in patients with HTLV-1-associated myelopathy and lowest in multiple sclerosis, where it fell below the level seen in healthy controls.

Germline lookup yields CDR1 MNHEY and CDR2 SVGAGI. CDR3 length equals 15 residues. The V end lost 2 bases, the J end lost 0 bases, and 11 bases lay between the germline ends. This clonotype occurred many times. The antigen is not known. The method for making cDNA was 5'RACE, and it used 10-nucleotide random UMIs. Via MiXCR, TCRdb re-called the 5' RACE reads, giving one row per CDR3 protein. The sample lists 55,000 to 60,000 distinct CDR3 sequences, roughly 3.2% occurring once. This rearrangement joins TRBV6-5 to TRBJ2-7, with D hard to call. Sequenced input: PBMCs. This clonotype was sampled from a woman aged 25 to 39 with multiple sclerosis. The CDR3 region has the DNA TGTGCCAGCAGTTACCTCGGGTCCGGCTCCTACGAGCAGTACTTC. This sequence encodes CASSYLGSGSYEQYF.